The next 3 T cell receptor beta chains were all read from a single sample in a study of cytomegalovirus exposure and HLA in healthy donors. This table comes from immunoSEQ multiplex PCR, and its TCRdb copy is limited to in-frame clones, with some not included. Of around 180,000 clones listed, 75% to 90% were seen once; the top ten hold about 7%. Sequencing was done on a sample of PBMCs. The origin of the receptors is a man younger than 30 in good health and CMV-seropositive.

The CDR3 loop reads CASSPHRGGNTGELFF. In nucleotides, the CDR3 is TGCGCCAGCAGCCCTCACAGGGGGGGGAACACCGGGGAGCTGTTTTTT. This sequence joins TRBV5-1 and TRBJ2-2; D is perhaps TRBD1 (8 bases). The CDR3 loop spans 16 amino acids. Germline V lookup: CDR1 SGHRS, CDR2 YFSETQ. Deletions cut 4 bases from V and 1 base from J, with 14 bases between.

CDR3 bases: TGTGCCAGCAGTTTAACGGTTTCCTACGAGCAGTACTTC. It encodes CASSLTVSYEQYF. The gene calls are TRBV27 and TRBJ2-7; no clear D gene. The CDR3 spans 13 residues. V gave up 2 bases and J gave up 1 base, with 6 bases separating them. From germline, CDR1 is MNHEY and CDR2 SMNVEV (reference sequence).

The genes are TRBV7-9 and TRBJ2-7; tentative D call: TRBD1 (6 bases). The CDR3 is 13 residues long. Germline V gene sequence: CDR1 SEHNR, CDR2 FQNEAQ (reference sequence). Deletions cut 1 base from V and 6 bases from J, with 10 bases between. In nucleotides, the CDR3 is TGTGCCAGCAGCTTAGGGACAGAGGGCGAGCAGTACTTC. It translates to CASSLGTEGEQYF.